Listed here is a single T cell receptor (beta chain). The antigen remains undetermined. The entry originates in a study of cytomegalovirus exposure and HLA in healthy donors. Study observations and caveats: A later analysis associated 15,000 or so TCR beta sequences with HLA alleles at a 0.05 false discovery rate.

CDR3 length equals 15 residues. Trimming took 10 bases from V and 5 from J, leaving 23 bases between them. In germline, CDR1 is SNHLY, CDR2 FYNNEI. In the PCR, 60 Vbeta and 13 Jbeta primers were used. Using immunoSEQ multiplex PCR, the repertoire was profiled, and TCRdb retains in-frame clones only, with some absent. Its listing shows 100,000 to 150,000 clones. This chain uses TRBV2 with TRBJ2-5; possible D gene TRBD1, 5 bases. Source material: PBMCs. This clonotype was sampled from a man aged 25-45 years in good health and CMV-seronegative. In DNA form, the CDR3 reads TGTGCCACCTTAGATGGGGTCACAGGTCTGGAGACCCAGTACTTC. Translation: CATLDGVTGLETQYF.